This TCR beta chain was documented in a study of CD8 T cells in ankylosing spondylitis. With molecular barcodes, quantitative 5'-RACE was used to make the TCR beta libraries. TCRdb used MiXCR to reprocess the 5' RACE reads, holding one entry per CDR3 protein. The sample shows fewer than 400,000 distinct CDR3 sequences, roughly 15% of them seen only once. This clonotype was detected only a few times. V was cut by 8 bases and J by 2 bases, with 13 bases left in between. The CDR3 sequence is 13 residues long. Germline CDR1 and CDR2: MNHNS and SASEGT. The chain combines TRBV6-1 with TRBJ2-7, with a possible D match to TRBD1 (5 bases). The specimen was blood, either unsorted or a sorted T cell fraction (not recorded which). The receptor was isolated from a male donor with ankylosing spondylitis or in good health (not recorded which). The DNA of the CDR3 is TGTGCCAGCCGGCAGGGTCAACCCTACGAGCAGTACTTC. Translated, it gives CASRQGQPYEQYF.